The clone carrying this T cell receptor beta chain has only one observation. The sample comes from a study of blood T cell repertoires in COVID-19. Whole-study context: Sites across the United States, Italy and Spain contributed samples from acute and convalescent COVID-19. PBMCs, B-cell-depleted T cells, or T cells provided the cDNA or gDNA that made up the material.

The CDR3 extends over 16 amino acids. Trimming at V came to 3 bases and at J to 1 base, leaving 6 bases not matched to a gene. CDR1 is LGHNA, CDR2 YNFKEQ, per germline. Original processing notes: Reference gene primer amplification in the assay estimated nucleated cell counts. The assay was immunoSEQ multiplex PCR, and TCRdb's table has in-frame clones only and misses some. The D gene and trimming were derived from the DNA, and the V and J assignments and clone size from that table. The top ten clones hold roughly 3% of a sample with 200,000 or so clones, around 90% of them seen once. The TCR comes from a man between 60 and 75 years old with acute or convalescent COVID-19. Sequencing used peripheral blood. The chain combines TRBV4-2 with TRBJ2-1; 7 bases agree with TRBD2. CDR3: CASSQASGDSYNEQFF. CDR3 in DNA: TGTGCCAGCAGCCAGGCAAGCGGGGATTCCTACAATGAGCAGTTCTTC.